The TCR beta chain described here comes from a study of blood T cells in healthy people across ages. Isolation per sample recovered at least 6 million PBMCs. This clonotype was counted a few times. The antigen is unknown. For the second PCR, which ran for about 6 to 11 cycles, a sample-barcoded 5' primer and a J-beta primer mix were used. TCRdb independently ran MiXCR on the 5' RACE reads; one entry per CDR3 protein. The top ten clones hold around 20% of a sample with hundreds of thousands of distinct CDR3 sequences, roughly 60% of them seen once. Overall study findings and caveats: Naive and antigen-experienced cells could not be conclusively compared, given unsorted PBMCs.

The receptor was derived from a man between 25 and 39 years old in good health. Sequencing was performed on blood.

CDR3 in DNA: TGTGCCAGCAGCAAAGCCGACCTAGTGGGGCTCAATGAGCAGTTCTTC. Translation gives CASSKADLVGLNEQFF. The V call is TRBV21-1, the J call TRBJ2-1; TRBD2 is the table's D call, not checked against the DNA. TRBV21-1 is labeled a pseudogene. The CDR3 length is 16 residues.